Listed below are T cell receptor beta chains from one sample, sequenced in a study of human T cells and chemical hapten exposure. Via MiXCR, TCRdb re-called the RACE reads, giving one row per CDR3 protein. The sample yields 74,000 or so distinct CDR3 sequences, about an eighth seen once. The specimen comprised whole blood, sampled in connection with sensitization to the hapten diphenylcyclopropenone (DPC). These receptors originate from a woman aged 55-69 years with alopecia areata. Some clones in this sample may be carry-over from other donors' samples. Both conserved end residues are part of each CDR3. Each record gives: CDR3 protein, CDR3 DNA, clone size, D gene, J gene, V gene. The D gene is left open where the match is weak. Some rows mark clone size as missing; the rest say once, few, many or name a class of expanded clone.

CASSFFSGANVLTF,TGTGCCAGCAGCTTTTTCTCTGGGGCCAACGTCCTGACTTTC,-,-,TRBJ2-6,TRBV14
CASSQDPNYGYTF,TGTGCCAGCAGCCAAGACCCTAACTATGGCTACACCTTC,many,-,TRBJ1-2,TRBV4-2
CAIPVVDGYTF,TGTGCCATCCCTGTGGTGGATGGCTACACCTTC,few,-,TRBJ1-2,TRBV7-9
CASSSQPGRVNYGYTF,TGTGCCAGCAGTTCCCAACCGGGACGGGTTAACTATGGCTACACCTTC,-,-,TRBJ1-2,TRBV7-6
CASRLTGGETQYF,TGTGCCAGCAGACTCACAGGGGGAGAGACCCAGTACTTC,-,TRBD1,TRBJ2-5,TRBV2
CSALLYNEQFF,TGCAGCGCCCTACTCTACAATGAGCAGTTCTTC,many,-,TRBJ2-1,TRBV29-1
CASSTMTGTTGNTIYF,TGTGCCAGCAGTACTATGACCGGGACAACTGGAAACACCATATATTTT,few,-,TRBJ1-3,TRBV6-6
CASSQHPSGGVADTQYF,TGTGCCAGCAGCCAACACCCTAGCGGGGGGGTAGCAGATACGCAGTATTTT,-,TRBD2,TRBJ2-3,TRBV4-2
CASSHRQGIRNTEAFF,TGCGCCAGCAGCCATCGACAGGGTATTAGAAACACTGAAGCTTTCTTT,few,TRBD1,TRBJ1-1,TRBV5-1
CASSYESGPYNEQFF,TGTGCCAGCAGCTATGAGAGCGGCCCCTACAATGAGCAGTTCTTC,-,-,TRBJ2-1,TRBV11-3
CASSVGLLGRQETQYF,TGTGCCAGCAGCGTAGGGTTACTCGGTCGGCAAGAGACCCAGTACTTC,few,-,TRBJ2-5,TRBV9
CSAFHLRVGDGYTF,TGCAGTGCCTTCCACCTTAGGGTAGGGGATGGCTACACCTTC,few,-,TRBJ1-2,TRBV20-1
CASSPTGIYGYTF,TGTGCCAGCAGCCCCACAGGGATTTATGGCTACACCTTC,-,-,TRBJ1-2,TRBV7-2
CASSLQWGDDGYTF,TGTGCCAGCAGCTTACAATGGGGGGACGATGGCTACACCTTC,-,-,TRBJ1-2,TRBV7-2
CAFPSGAGTGELFF,TGTGCCTTTCCCTCGGGGGCTGGCACCGGGGAGCTGTTTTTT,few,-,TRBJ2-2,TRBV30
CASSDLQGFVTEAFF,TGTGCCAGCAGTGACCTCCAGGGCTTCGTAACTGAAGCTTTCTTT,once,-,TRBJ1-1,TRBV6-5
CVSSYSGGGPSWEQFF,TGTGTCAGCAGTTACTCGGGCGGGGGCCCTTCGTGGGAGCAGTTCTTC,once,-,TRBJ2-1,TRBV6-5
CASRRHGAGADTQYF,TGTGCCAGCAGGAGACACGGGGCCGGGGCAGATACGCAGTATTTT,-,-,TRBJ2-3,TRBV9
CASSLRPGNTEAFF,TGTGCCAGCAGCTTACGTCCTGGGAACACTGAAGCTTTCTTT,-,-,TRBJ1-1,TRBV7-2
CASSLQGGGTEAFF,TGTGCCAGCAGTTTACAGGGAGGTGGCACTGAAGCTTTCTTT,few,-,TRBJ1-1,TRBV3-1
CSVVPDEEQFF,TGCAGTGTCGTCCCGGATGAGGAGCAGTTCTTC,many,-,TRBJ2-1,TRBV20-1
CASSVSRLGAAEAFF,TGTGCCAGCAGCGTCTCCCGCCTGGGGGCGGCTGAAGCTTTCTTT,few,-,TRBJ1-1,TRBV3-1
CASSPVDSRYLSYGYTF,TGTGCCAGCAGCCCCGTGGACAGCAGATACCTCAGCTATGGCTACACCTTC,-,-,TRBJ1-2,TRBV6-6
CASSPQAPGNTIYF,TGTGCCAGCTCACCTCAGGCCCCTGGAAACACCATATATTTT,-,-,TRBJ1-3,TRBV18
CASRGQASGANVLTF,TGTGCCAGCAGGGGACAGGCCTCTGGGGCCAACGTCCTGACTTTC,-,TRBD1,TRBJ2-6,TRBV11-2
CSASGVKGNSPLHF,TGCAGTGCCAGCGGGGTGAAGGGGAATTCACCCCTCCACTTT,few,-,TRBJ1-6,TRBV20-1
CASSLEGGGGYEQYF,TGTGCCAGCTCCCTGGAGGGGGGCGGAGGCTACGAGCAGTACTTC,-,-,TRBJ2-7,TRBV2
CSARGPSPDRGLNTEAFF,TGCAGTGCTAGAGGGCCCTCGCCTGACAGGGGGTTAAACACTGAAGCTTTCTTT,many,TRBD1,TRBJ1-1,TRBV20-1
CSVDEGPQETQYF,TGCAGCGTTGACGAGGGACCCCAAGAGACCCAGTACTTC,many,-,TRBJ2-5,TRBV29-1
CASSEMGTDTQYF,TGCGCCAGCAGCGAGATGGGGACAGATACGCAGTATTTT,many,-,TRBJ2-3,TRBV10-1
CASSIPSGNTGELFF,TGTGCCAGCAGCATCCCGAGCGGGAACACCGGGGAGCTGTTTTTT,many,-,TRBJ2-2,TRBV21-1
CSVEAPGDEAFF,TGCAGCGTTGAGGCCCCAGGGGACGAAGCTTTCTTT,many,-,TRBJ1-1,TRBV29-1
CASSARGESYNEQFF,TGTGCCAGCAGCGCGAGGGGGGAGTCCTACAATGAGCAGTTCTTC,many,-,TRBJ2-1,TRBV6-4
CASSLSTGANTGELFF,TGCGCCAGCAGTCTTAGCACCGGGGCCAACACCGGGGAGCTGTTTTTT,few,-,TRBJ2-2,TRBV5-1